The entry below gives a single TCR beta chain sequence along with its context. In germline, CDR1 is MNHEY, CDR2 SVGAGI. CDR3 length: 14 residues. V gave up 5 bases and J gave up 4 bases, with 15 bases separating them. This entry belongs to a study of blood T cell repertoires in COVID-19. The table came from immunoSEQ multiplex PCR; TCRdb's copy has only in-frame clones and leaves some out. The sample consists of roughly 140,000 clones, under 90% of them appearing once. The sequenced sample consisted of peripheral blood. The V and J genes are TRBV6-5 and TRBJ2-7; D unresolved. The source is a man aged 70 or older who had recovered from COVID-19. The CDR3 DNA reads TGTGCCAGCAGTATGTCAGTTAAAGAATACGAGCAGTACTTC. Amino acids: CASSMSVKEYEQYF.